Listed below are T cell receptor beta chains from one sample, sequenced in a study of spatial heterogeneity in lung cancer. TCRdb reprocessed the 5' RACE reads via MiXCR and lists one record per CDR3 protein. The sample has tens of thousands of distinct CDR3 sequences, approximately 12% seen once. The sample here was PBMCs, taken at surgery. The source is a male donor with early-stage non-small cell lung cancer. Each CDR3 is given with its conserved first and last residue. D genes are given only for firm matches. For some rows the clone size is stated as once, few or many, or as a class when expanded; others skip it.

few | TRBJ2-6 | TRBV4-1 | - | TGCGCCAGCAGCCGGCAGGCGGGGGGGGCCAACGTCCTGACTTTC | CASSRQAGGANVLTF
few | TRBJ1-4 | TRBV5-1 | - | TGCGCCAGCAGTAAGGCCAAACAGGGCTCGAATGAAAAACTGTTTTTT | CASSKAKQGSNEKLFF
many | TRBJ2-7 | TRBV7-6 | - | TGTGCCAGCAGCTTAGCATCCTCGTACGAGCAGTACTTC | CASSLASSYEQYF
few | TRBJ2-5 | TRBV5-1 | TRBD2 | TGCGCCAGCAGCTTCATAAGCGGGATGGAGACCCAGTACTTC | CASSFISGMETQYF
- | TRBJ2-3 | TRBV5-1 | - | TGCGCCAGCAGCGAGCACACAGATACGCAGTATTTT | CASSEHTDTQYF
- | TRBJ2-1 | TRBV24-1 | TRBD2 | TGTGCCACCAGTGAGGAGGGACTAGCTTACAACGAGCAGTTCTTC | CATSEEGLAYNEQFF
- | TRBJ2-3 | TRBV7-9 | - | TGTGCCAGCAGCTCCCGGGGCGACACAGATACGCAGTATTTT | CASSSRGDTDTQYF
- | TRBJ2-1 | TRBV6-9 | - | TGTGCCAGCAGTTACCTAGTAATTGACAATGAGCAGTTCTTC | CASSYLVIDNEQFF
- | TRBJ2-5 | TRBV7-2 | TRBD2 | TGTGCCAGCAACCAAGCGGGAGGCATGACCCAGTACTTC | CASNQAGGMTQYF
- | TRBJ2-1 | TRBV7-9 | TRBD2 | TGTGCCAGCAAGCGGGGGACCTACAATGAGCAGTTCTTC | CASKRGTYNEQFF
few | TRBJ2-5 | TRBV20-1 | - | TGCAGTGCTAGAGTTCTGGACTCATCACAAGAGACCCAGTACTTC | CSARVLDSSQETQYF
- | TRBJ2-5 | TRBV11-1 | - | TGTGCCAGCAGCTTACCCAGACAAGAGACCCAGTACTTC | CASSLPRQETQYF
- | TRBJ1-2 | TRBV20-1 | - | TGCAGTGCTAGAGCGGGGGTGTCTGGTGGCTACACCTTC | CSARAGVSGGYTF
few | TRBJ1-5 | TRBV12-3/TRBV12-4 | - | TGTGCCAGCAGTTTACAGGGCGACTCACTCCAGCATTTT | CASSLQGDSLQHF
- | TRBJ2-7 | TRBV18 | - | TGTGCCAGCTCCCCCTCCGGGACGGGCTCCTACGAGCAGTACTTC | CASSPSGTGSYEQYF
- | TRBJ2-3 | TRBV10-3 | TRBD1 | TGTGCCATCAGTGGACAGGGATCGGATACGCAGTATTTT | CAISGQGSDTQYF
many | TRBJ2-2 | TRBV24-1 | TRBD1 | TGTGCCACCAGTGATCCGAGACAGGGATTCACCGGGGAGCTGTTTTTT | CATSDPRQGFTGELFF
- | TRBJ1-6 | TRBV3-1 | - | TGTGCCAGCAGCCAAGTTCAGGAGGATTCACCCCTCCACTTT | CASSQVQEDSPLHF
- | TRBJ1-5 | TRBV20-1 | - | TGCAGTGCTAGAGATCGAGGAGGGTGGACCAATCAGCCCCAGCATTTT | CSARDRGGWTNQPQHF
few | TRBJ2-2 | TRBV13 | - | TGTGCCAGCAGCTTGGGAGGCCCCCCCGGGGAGCTGTTTTTT | CASSLGGPPGELFF
- | TRBJ2-3 | TRBV7-2 | - | TGTGCCAGCAGCTTAACCGGCCGGGACTTTCGGATGGCAGATACGCAGTATTTT | CASSLTGRDFRMADTQYF
many | TRBJ1-2 | TRBV6-5 | - | TGTGCCAGCAGACCAGCGGGGGCTGGCGGCTACACCTTC | CASRPAGAGGYTF
- | TRBJ1-3 | TRBV12-3/TRBV12-4 | - | TGTGCCAGCAGTTTTCGGGGGGCGAGGAGTGGAAACACCATATATTTT | CASSFRGARSGNTIYF
few | TRBJ2-3 | TRBV7-2 | - | TGTGCCAGCAGCTTAATGTCGACCACAGATACGCAGTATTTT | CASSLMSTTDTQYF
- | TRBJ1-3 | TRBV4-3 | - | TGCGCCAGCAGCCAAGTTGTAGGTTCTGGAAACACCATATATTTT | CASSQVVGSGNTIYF
few | TRBJ1-6 | TRBV7-6 | TRBD1 | TGTGCCAGCAGCCTAGGGGGACAGGGACATTCACCCCTCCACTTT | CASSLGGQGHSPLHF
many | TRBJ2-3 | TRBV12-3/TRBV12-4 | - | TGTGCCAGCAGTTCTCTCACAGATACGCAGTATTTT | CASSSLTDTQYF
- | TRBJ2-3 | TRBV6-6 | - | TGTGCCAGCAGAGACTCGTCTAGCACAGATACGCAGTATTTT | CASRDSSSTDTQYF
few | TRBJ2-7 | TRBV25-1 | - | TGTGCCAGCAGTGAACCCGGGCCAGGGATGGAGCAGTACTTC | CASSEPGPGMEQYF
few | TRBJ1-5 | TRBV5-6 | TRBD1 | TGTGCCAGCAGCTTGGGACAGGGGGCGAACCAGCCCCAGCATTTT | CASSLGQGANQPQHF
- | TRBJ1-5 | TRBV3-1 | TRBD1 | TGTGTCAGCAGCGAAACAGGGGGAGTTCAGCCCCAGCATTTT | CVSSETGGVQPQHF
few | TRBJ2-3 | TRBV27 | - | TGTGCCAGCAGTCCGGGGACTGAGCCGCGTACGCAGTATTTT | CASSPGTEPRTQYF
few | TRBJ2-3 | TRBV5-1 | TRBD2 | TGCGCCAGCAGCGTATCCGGGACTAGCGGGGAAACGCAGTATTTT | CASSVSGTSGETQYF
few | TRBJ1-5 | TRBV7-6 | TRBD1 | TGTGCCAGCAGCAAAAACGGGACAGGGGGAGATCAGCCCCAGCATTTT | CASSKNGTGGDQPQHF
- | TRBJ2-7 | TRBV27 | - | TGTGCCAGCAAAACCTGGGAAGTCACCTACGAGCAGTACTTC | CASKTWEVTYEQYF
- | TRBJ1-6 | TRBV4-3 | - | TGCGCCAGCAGCCAAACACAGGGATCTAATTCACCCCTCCACTTT | CASSQTQGSNSPLHF